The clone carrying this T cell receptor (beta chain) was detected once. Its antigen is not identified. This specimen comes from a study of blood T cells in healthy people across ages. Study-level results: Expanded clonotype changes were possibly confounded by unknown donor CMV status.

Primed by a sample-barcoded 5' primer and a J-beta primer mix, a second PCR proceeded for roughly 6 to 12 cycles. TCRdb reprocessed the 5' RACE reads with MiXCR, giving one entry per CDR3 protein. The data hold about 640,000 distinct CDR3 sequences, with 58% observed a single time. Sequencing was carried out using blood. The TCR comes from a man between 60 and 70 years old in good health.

In nucleotides, the CDR3 is TGCAGTGCTAGCCTTGGACAAGGATGGGACTATGGCTACACCTTC. It encodes CSASLGQGWDYGYTF. This chain joins TRBV20-1 and TRBJ1-2; possibly TRBD1 for D (5 bases). The V and J ends lost 3 bases and 3 bases respectively, with 17 bases between them. This CDR3 spans 15 amino acids. CDR1 is DFQATT, CDR2 SNEGSKA, per germline (reference sequence).